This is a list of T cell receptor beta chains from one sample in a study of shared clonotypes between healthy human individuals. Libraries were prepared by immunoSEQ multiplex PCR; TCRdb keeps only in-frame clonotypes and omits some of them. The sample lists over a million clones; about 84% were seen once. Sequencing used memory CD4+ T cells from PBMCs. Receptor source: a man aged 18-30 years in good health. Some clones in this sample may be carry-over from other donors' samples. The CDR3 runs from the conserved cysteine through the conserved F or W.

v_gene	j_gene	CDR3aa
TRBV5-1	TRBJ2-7	CASSLESEQYF
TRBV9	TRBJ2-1	CASSAGSYNEQFF
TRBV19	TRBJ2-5	CASSETSTRVGTQYF
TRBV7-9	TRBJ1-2	CASSPNQGTGPTNYGYTF
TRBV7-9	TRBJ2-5	CASSLARIQGQETQYF
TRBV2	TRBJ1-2	CASSGQGARGYTF
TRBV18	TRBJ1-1	CASSPIRDSNTEAFF
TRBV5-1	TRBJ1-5	CASSPEGPYSNQPQHF
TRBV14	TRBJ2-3	CASSQAIAADTQYF
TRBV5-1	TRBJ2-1	CASSLAGHLYNEQFF
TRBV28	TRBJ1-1	CASSSQGGPAFF
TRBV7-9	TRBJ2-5	CASSLDRGETQYF
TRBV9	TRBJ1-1	CASSVVRGPTTEAFF
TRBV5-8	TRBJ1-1	CASSLRRGITEAFF
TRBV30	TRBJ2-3	CAWSVPGGTDTQYF
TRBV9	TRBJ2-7	CASSVAPGSVSYEQYF
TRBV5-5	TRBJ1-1	CASSTRTGYLTEAFF
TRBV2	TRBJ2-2	CASSPRIAGAGELFF
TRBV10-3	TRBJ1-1	CAISADPQGGTEAFF
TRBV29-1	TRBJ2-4	CSVTTGRLNIQYF
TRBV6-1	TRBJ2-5	CASTPSMGTQYF
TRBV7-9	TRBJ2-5	CASSPLADRNQETQYF
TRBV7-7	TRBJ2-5	CASSPKVGQETQYF
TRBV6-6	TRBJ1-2	CATRAEGFYGYTF
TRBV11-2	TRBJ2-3	CASSPPGVQRTDTQYF
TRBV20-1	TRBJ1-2	CSARTVYGYTF
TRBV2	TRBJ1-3	CASSKETGMGNTIYF
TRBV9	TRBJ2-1	CASSVVVGANNEQFF
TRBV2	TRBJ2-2	CASTLNTGELFF
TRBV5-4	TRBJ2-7	CASSGDRGFYEQYF
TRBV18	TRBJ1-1	CASSPPGRQGTEAFF
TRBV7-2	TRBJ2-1	CASSLGQGTSGYNEQFF
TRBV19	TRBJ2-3	CASSVPGTGTTDTQYF
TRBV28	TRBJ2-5	CASSSLAGQETQYF
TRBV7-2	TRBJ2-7	CASSGGSGSSEQYF
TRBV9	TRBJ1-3	CASSASGNTIYF
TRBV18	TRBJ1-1	CASSLQPPGQGARGTEAFF
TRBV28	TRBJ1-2	CASTGHYGYTF
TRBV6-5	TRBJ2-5	CASSYGTRETQYF
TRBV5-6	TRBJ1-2	CASSPTRGRQANYGYTF
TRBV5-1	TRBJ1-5	CASSRDGNSNQPQHF
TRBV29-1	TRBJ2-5	CSQSDQETQYF